This T cell receptor (beta chain) was profiled in a study of cytomegalovirus exposure and HLA in healthy donors. In regard to this clone: Its antigen is not known.

The ends were cut back, 2 bases at V and 12 bases at J, with 10 bases in the middle. CDR1 and CDR2 (germline): SNHLY, FYNNEI. The CDR3 has 11 amino acids. Study-level points and caveats: Cytomegalovirus association was assigned to around 150 TCR beta chains. Cytomegalovirus status was reportedly diagnosed by the classifier with high specificity and sensitivity.

PCR employed 60 Vbeta and 13 Jbeta primers. Assay used: immunoSEQ multiplex PCR; TCRdb lists only in-frame clones, some missing. The listing records approximately 100,000 clones. V is TRBV2 and J is TRBJ2-5; D possibly corresponds to TRBD2 (5 bases). The source is a man aged 35-49 years in good health and CMV-seronegative. The specimen sequenced was PBMCs. The CDR3 DNA reads TGTGCCAGCAGTGAACTGGAGGTAGAGTACTTC. Translation gives CASSELEVEYF.